This T cell receptor beta chain was documented in a study of T cell responses to AZD1222 COVID-19 vaccine. The CDR3 is 15 residues long. Germline V gene sequence: CDR1 SEHNR, CDR2 FQNEAQ (reference sequence). Trimming took off 1 base at V and 0 bases at J, with 6 bases between the two ends. Second-dose timings of about 4 or about 12 weeks were pooled. To note about this clone: Its antigen is undetermined.

TCRdb's table, derived via immunoSEQ multiplex PCR, lists solely in-frame clones and lacks some. The sample lists over 95,000 clones, roughly nine tenths seen once, with 6.5% to 8.5% in the top ten. Study observations and caveats: Reports say nearly half of spike-specific TCRs go after unmutated variant regions. Breadth and depth of Spike-specific TCRs rose after two AZD1222 doses. Repertoire sampling was restricted to post-peak T cell response timepoints.

This TCR was sampled from an adult who received the AZD1222 COVID-19 vaccine. The source material was peripheral blood, sampled 28 days after the second AZD1222 dose. The genes are TRBV7-9 and TRBJ1-4; D unclear. CDR3 DNA: TGTGCCAGCAGCTTAGAGGCTGCAACTAATGAAAAACTGTTTTTT. It codes for CASSLEAATNEKLFF.